These 15 T cell receptor beta chains came from one sample sequenced in a study of T-cell reconstitution after alpha-beta-depleted transplantation in children. Unique molecular identifiers were built into the TCRbeta library. TCRdb itself ran the PCR reads through MiXCR, one entry per CDR3 protein. The data contain tens of thousands of distinct CDR3 sequences, roughly 4.9% of them seen just once; the ten biggest clones take up 18%. This sample comprised PBMCs, mostly from graft donor cells, obtained 180 days after TCRalphabeta/CD19-depleted stem cell transplant. These receptors were obtained from a boy less than two years old who had a stem cell transplant for acute myeloid leukemia, so the T cells may come from the graft donor.

This clonotype was recorded at least ten times. CDR3 protein: CASRAGTKNIQYF. Written as DNA, the CDR3 is TGTGCCAGCAGAGCGGGAACCAAAAACATTCAGTACTTC. This chain joins TRBV6-1 and TRBJ2-4; the match to TRBD2 covers 7 bases. CDR3 length: 13 amino acids. CDR1 is MNHNS and CDR2 is SASEGT in the germline V gene. V lost 6 bases, J lost 2 bases, and 1 base stayed unmatched.

At least ten counts were recorded for this clonotype. V and J are TRBV5-1 and TRBJ1-1; 8 bases align to TRBD1. CDR1 and CDR2 (germline): SGHRS, YFSETQ. The CDR3 extends over 15 amino acids. With 3 bases clipped from V and 1 base from J, the junction kept 5 bases outside the gene matches. The CDR3 protein is CASSSRTGRNTEAFF. In DNA, the CDR3 is TGCGCCAGCAGCTCCCGGACAGGGAGGAACACTGAAGCTTTCTTT.

This clonotype was counted ten times or more. This sequence joins TRBV24-1 and TRBJ2-2; TRBD2 might be the D (5 bases). With 5 bases removed from V and 1 base from J, the gap between germline ends came to 7 bases. Germline CDR1 is KGHDR and CDR2 is SFDVKD. The CDR3 sequence is 14 residues long. CDR3 in DNA: TGTGCCACCAGTGGGAGGTTGAACACCGGGGAGCTGTTTTTT. Its protein product is CATSGRLNTGELFF.

This clonotype appeared many times. This chain joins TRBV2 and TRBJ1-4, with D possibly being TRBD1 (6 bases). Trimming took 6 bases from V and 6 from J, leaving 14 bases between them. The CDR3 runs to 14 residues. Germline V gives CDR1 SNHLY, CDR2 FYNNEI. CDR3 coding DNA: TGTGCCAGCAGCGCCCTGGGGGCGGATGAAAAACTGTTTTTT. It translates to CASSALGADEKLFF.

This clonotype was seen at least ten times. The chain joins TRBV9 to TRBJ2-3; TRBD1 or TRBD2 may be the D gene (5 bases each). The ends were cut back, 3 bases at V and 2 bases at J, with 10 bases in the middle. CDR3 length: 14 amino acids. From germline, CDR1 is SGDLS and CDR2 YYNGEE. The CDR3 loop is CASSAGTFTDTQYF. As DNA, the CDR3 is TGTGCCAGCAGCGCAGGGACCTTCACAGATACGCAGTATTTT.

This clonotype was seen at least ten times. This chain links TRBV4-3 with TRBJ1-1, with 7 bases fitting TRBD1. Unmatched junction bases numbered 5, after V lost 1 base and J lost 3 bases. The CDR3 has 15 residues. Germline CDR1 is LGHNA and CDR2 is YSLEER. The CDR3 DNA follows: TGCGCCAGCAGCCAAGCCCCAGGGGGGGACACTGAAGCTTTCTTT. Its protein is CASSQAPGGDTEAFF.

The genes are TRBV5-4 and TRBJ2-1, with 16 bases aligning to TRBD2. CDR3 size: 14 residues. Unmatched junction bases numbered 6, after V lost 3 bases and J lost 15 bases. Germline-derived CDR1 and CDR2 are SGHNT and YYREEE (reference sequence). CDR3 sequence (DNA): TGTGCCAGCAGCTCCGGGACTAGCGGGGGGGCGAGGTTCTTC. It codes for CASSSGTSGGARFF.

This clonotype was seen many times. The rearrangement links TRBV5-1 to TRBJ2-1; either TRBD1 or TRBD2 may supply D (6 bases each). There are 17 residues in the CDR3. The germline V gene encodes CDR1 SGHRS and CDR2 YFSETQ. V shed 0 bases and J shed 4 bases, with 17 bases lying between them. The CDR3 region has the DNA TGCGCCAGCAGCTTGGCCTCTCGAGGGGGGCCGTACAATGAGCAGTTCTTC. Translated: CASSLASRGGPYNEQFF.

This clonotype was seen repeatedly, ten times or more. The V call is TRBV5-1, the J call TRBJ2-1, with D possibly called TRBD1 or TRBD2 (5 bases each). The germline V gene encodes CDR1 SGHRS and CDR2 YFSETQ. The CDR3 contains 15 residues. V lost 3 bases and J 6 bases, leaving 16 bases between the germline ends. CDR3 in DNA: TGCGCCAGCAGCTCCCGAGGGAGTCAGGGCAATGAGCAGTTCTTC. Its translation is CASSSRGSQGNEQFF.

This clonotype has ten or more counts. The rearrangement uses TRBV6-2 or TRBV6-3 and TRBJ2-1; 7 bases are a match to TRBD2. The CDR3 extends over 15 amino acids. The V gene's germline CDR1 is MNHEY and CDR2 SVGEGT. The V segment lost 0 bases and the J segment 6 bases; nucleotides outside the gene matches: 5. The CDR3 sequence is CASSYSGLVPNEQFF. The CDR3 DNA sequence: TGTGCCAGCAGTTACTCAGGACTAGTCCCCAATGAGCAGTTCTTC.

This clonotype occurred many times. V and J are TRBV12-3 or TRBV12-4 and TRBJ2-1, with TRBD2 as a possible D gene (7 bases). Trimming took off 5 bases at V and 4 bases at J, with 18 bases between the two ends. This CDR3 has 16 residues. This CDR3 reads CASSPTRGGRYNEQFF. The CDR3 DNA reads as TGTGCCAGCAGTCCCACCCGCGGGGGCCGATACAATGAGCAGTTCTTC.

This clonotype was picked up many times. The chain has TRBV28 and TRBJ1-1, with 7 positions matching TRBD1. V was pared by 3 bases and J by 0 bases, with 1 base of the junction left unmatched. The CDR3 has 14 residues. CDR1 and CDR2 from the germline V gene are MDHEN and SYDVKM. The CDR3 loop is CASSLGQMNTEAFF. CDR3 DNA: TGTGCCAGCAGTTTGGGACAGATGAACACTGAAGCTTTCTTT.

There are many counts of this clonotype. This sequence joins TRBV5-1 and TRBJ2-1; TRBD2 matches at 13 bases. The V gene end was trimmed by 3 bases and the J gene end by 1 base; junction bases not matched to a gene: 4. From germline, CDR1 is SGHRS and CDR2 YFSETQ. This CDR3 contains 17 residues. CDR3 nucleotide sequence: TGCGCCAGCAGCTCGGGACTAGCGGGGCGTTCCTACAATGAGCAGTTCTTC. Amino acid sequence: CASSSGLAGRSYNEQFF.

This clonotype was observed at least ten times. The chain couples TRBV7-9 to TRBJ1-2; D is uncertain. The CDR3 extends over 15 amino acids. Between the trimmed V and J ends, which lost 2 bases and 0 bases, there was a span of 10 bases. Germline CDR1 SEHNR, CDR2 FQNEAQ (reference sequence). The CDR3 region is CASSLITWTNYGYTF. In DNA, the CDR3 is TGTGCCAGCAGCTTAATTACGTGGACTAACTATGGCTACACCTTC. Full variable domain (remainder filled in from reference TRBV7-9 and TRBJ1-2): DTGVSQNPRHKITKRGQNVTFRCDPISEHNRLYWYRQTLGQGPEFLTYFQNEAQLEKSRLLSDRFSAERPKGSFSTLEIQRTEQGDSAMYLCASSLITWTNYGYTFGSGTRLTVV.

This clonotype has ten or more counts. The chain links TRBV7-2 to TRBJ2-1; D remains unclear. Per germline, CDR1 SGHTA and CDR2 FQGNSA. The CDR3 is 12 amino acids. The V gene lost 1 base and the J gene lost 10 bases, with 8 bases spanning the gap. CDR3 region: CASSLGPSEQFF. CDR3 DNA: TGTGCCAGCAGCTTAGGGCCGTCCGAGCAGTTCTTC.